These 27 T cell receptor beta chains came from one sample sequenced in a study of OX40 agonist ivuxolimab in advanced cancers. Assay: immunoSEQ multiplex PCR; the TCRdb copy retains only in-frame clones and omits some. The sample holds roughly 67,000 clones, 85% to 90% seen once. The sample was CD4+ or CD8+ T cells sorted from blood, taken in a trial of the OX40 agonist ivuxolimab. The receptor set was obtained from an adult with an advanced solid tumor such as melanoma, head and neck, liver or kidney cancer.

This clone was seen a single time. This sequence joins TRBV6-1 and TRBJ2-7, with D unresolved. The germline gives CDR1 MNHNS, CDR2 SASEGT. V lost 6 bases and J lost 7, with 13 bases in between. The CDR3 has 12 amino acids. The CDR3 is CASSQGLWEQYF. The CDR3 region has the DNA TGTGCCAGCAGCCAAGGATTGTGGGAGCAGTACTTC.

The chain recombines TRBV5-1 with TRBJ2-7; D tentatively fits TRBD1 or TRBD2 (6 bases each). Germline CDR1 is SGHRS and CDR2 is YFSETQ. Trimming took off 3 bases at V and 1 base at J, with 14 bases between the two ends. CDR3 size: 15 residues. CDR3 loop: CASSSGGGGSYEQYF. The CDR3 nucleotides are TGCGCCAGCAGCTCTGGTGGAGGGGGTTCCTACGAGCAGTACTTC.

The V gene is TRBV9, the J gene TRBJ2-5; 14 bases line up with TRBD2. Germline-derived CDR1 and CDR2 are SGDLS and YYNGEE. CDR3 size: 18 residues. V was clipped by 0 bases and J by 5 bases; unmatched bases: 9. Here the CDR3 reads CASSVGLAGGLDLETQYF. The CDR3 region has the DNA TGTGCCAGCAGCGTAGGACTAGCGGGGGGGCTGGACTTGGAGACCCAGTACTTC.

This sequence joins TRBV6-1 and TRBJ2-7; D unclear. Germline V gives CDR1 MNHNS, CDR2 SASEGT. Trimming left V 10 bases short and J 0 bases short, with 13 bases between. The CDR3 is 13 residues long. The CDR3 DNA is TGTGCCACCTCAAAGGGCAGCTCCTACGAGCAGTACTTC. Translating it yields CATSKGSSYEQYF.

The chain joins TRBV2 to TRBJ2-5, with 10 positions matching TRBD2. CDR1 is SNHLY and CDR2 is FYNNEI in the germline V gene. The V and J ends lost 3 bases and 3 bases, in that order; junction bases with no gene match: 4. CDR3 length: 15 residues. CDR3 in amino acids: CASSDLAGGEETQYF. In nucleotides, the CDR3 is TGTGCCAGCAGTGACTTAGCGGGAGGTGAAGAGACCCAGTACTTC.

The chain links TRBV29-1 to TRBJ2-7; tentative D call: TRBD1 (6 bases). Trimming stripped 6 bases from V and 7 bases from J, with 13 bases between. In germline, CDR1 is SQVTM, CDR2 ANQGSEA. CDR3 length: 11 residues. The CDR3 is CSVTGTGEQYF. The CDR3 nucleotides are TGCAGCGTGACAGGTACGGGTGAGCAGTACTTC.

The gene calls are TRBV30 and TRBJ1-1; D may be TRBD1 (5 bases). The CDR3 extends over 14 amino acids. The germline V gene encodes CDR1 GTSNPN and CDR2 SVGIG (reference sequence). V was pared by 1 base and J by 11 bases, with 20 bases between. The CDR3 bases are TGTGCCTGGAGTGGGGATGAGGGACCTCTGAATGCTTTCTTT. Its translation is CAWSGDEGPLNAFF.

This clone turned up a few times. This chain connects TRBV5-6 to TRBJ2-1; 9 nucleotides align to TRBD2. The CDR3 sequence is 15 residues long. The germline V gene has CDR1 SGHDT and CDR2 YYEEEE. The V gene end was trimmed by 3 bases and the J gene end by 7 bases; junction bases not matched to a gene: 8. CDR3 DNA sequence: TGTGCCAGCAGCTACCGACGAGCGGGAGGTAATGAGCAGTTCTTC. This gives the protein CASSYRRAGGNEQFF.

The V and J genes are TRBV5-8 and TRBJ1-4; TRBD1 might be the D (6 bases). This CDR3 is built from 13 residues. Germline V lookup: CDR1 SGHTS, CDR2 YDEGEE. V was cut by 3 bases and J by 8 bases, with 11 bases left in between. CDR3 loop: CASSSGQFEKLFF. The CDR3 coding sequence is TGTGCCAGCAGCTCGGGACAATTCGAAAAACTGTTTTTT.

The chain uses TRBV5-6 and TRBJ2-1, with 12 nucleotides matching TRBD2. The germline gives CDR1 SGHDT, CDR2 YYEEEE. The length of the CDR3 is 15 residues. J lost 9 bases, V lost 6 bases, and 10 bases had no gene match. CDR3 sequence (DNA): TGTGCCAGCACTAGGGGACTAGCGGGTTCCGGTGAGCAGTTCTTC. Its translation: CASTRGLAGSGEQFF.

The V and J genes are TRBV7-9 and TRBJ1-2; the D gene is possibly TRBD1 (6 bases). The CDR3 spans 13 residues. CDR1 and CDR2 from the germline V gene are SEHNR and FQNEAQ (reference sequence). Trimming removed 5 bases at V and 2 bases at J, with 9 bases between. CDR3: CASSLDSNYGYTF. DNA of the CDR3: TGTGCCAGCAGCCTGGACAGCAACTATGGCTACACCTTC.

This clone is a singleton in its sample. V usage is TRBV6-1 and J usage is TRBJ1-5; no definite D call. CDR1 MNHNS and CDR2 SASEGT come from the germline V gene. V was shortened by 0 bases and J by 6 bases, with 12 bases between the two germline ends. The CDR3 consists of 15 residues. In nucleotides, the CDR3 is TGTGCCAGCAGTGAAGCGCCGGGCAGTTCTCAGCCCCAGCATTTT. Its translation is CASSEAPGSSQPQHF.

The chain uses TRBV18 and TRBJ2-2, with 8 bases identical to TRBD1. Germline CDR1 KGHSH, CDR2 LQKENI. J was trimmed by 1 base and V by 3 bases; bases with no gene match: 4. The CDR3 runs to 16 residues. The CDR3 nucleotides read TGTGCCAGCTCACCCCGGACAGGGATGAACACCGGGGAGCTGTTTTTT. Protein product: CASSPRTGMNTGELFF.

The chain recombines TRBV18 with TRBJ2-3, with 9 bases fitting TRBD1. J was trimmed by 1 base and V by 4 bases; bases with no gene match: 0. This CDR3 has 14 residues. Germline CDR1 and CDR2: KGHSH and LQKENI. CDR3 nucleotides: TGTGCCAGCTCACGGGACAGGGGCACAGATACGCAGTATTTT. Protein product: CASSRDRGTDTQYF.

This chain uses TRBV5-6 with TRBJ2-7, with D possibly being TRBD2 (5 bases). This CDR3 contains 12 residues. V gave up 3 bases and J gave up 4 bases, with 8 bases separating them. Germline assignment: CDR1 SGHDT and CDR2 YYEEEE. In nucleotides, the CDR3 is TGTGCCAGCAGCTCAGGAGGATACGAGCAGTACTTC. Its translation is CASSSGGYEQYF.

The chain couples TRBV2 to TRBJ1-4; no clear D gene. Between the trimmed V and J ends, which lost 6 bases and 0 bases, there was a span of 11 bases. The CDR3 length is 15 residues. CDR1 SNHLY and CDR2 FYNNEI come from the germline V gene. The DNA for the CDR3 is TGTGCCAGCAGCCCACAAGGGTCAACTAATGAAAAACTGTTTTTT. This encodes CASSPQGSTNEKLFF.

This clone was seen a few times. V usage is TRBV28 and J usage is TRBJ1-5; possibly TRBD1 for D (5 bases). Germline V lookup: CDR1 MDHEN, CDR2 SYDVKM. The CDR3 consists of 15 residues. The germline V and J ends were trimmed by 7 bases and 0 bases, with 13 bases remaining between them. CDR3 protein: CASIGRGVSNQPQHF. CDR3 in DNA: TGTGCCAGCATCGGTCGGGGGGTTAGCAATCAGCCCCAGCATTTT.

This clone was detected a few times. J is TRBJ1-1 and V is TRBV10-3, with 7 bases that match TRBD1. The CDR3 extends over 13 amino acids. Germline CDR1 is ENHRY and CDR2 is SYGVKD. Unmatched junction bases numbered 4, after V lost 8 bases and J lost 1 base. CDR3 nucleotide sequence: TGTGCCATCCGGGGACAGACGAACACTGAAGCTTTCTTT. Protein: CAIRGQTNTEAFF.

This chain links TRBV15 with TRBJ1-4, with D hard to call. The V gene lost 0 bases and the J gene lost 5 bases, with 4 bases spanning the gap. The germline CDR1 and CDR2 sequences are LNHNV and YYDKDF (reference sequence). The CDR3 has 13 amino acids. CDR3 in amino acids: CATSRDRNEKLFF. The CDR3 DNA sequence: TGTGCCACCAGCAGAGACCGCAATGAAAAACTGTTTTTT.

The chain carries TRBV28 and TRBJ2-7; 8 bases are a match to TRBD2. The CDR3 runs to 14 residues. Losses at the gene ends were 6 bases for V and 4 bases for J; bases not matched to a gene: 8. Germline values: CDR1 MDHEN, CDR2 SYDVKM. The CDR3 nucleotides are TGTGCCAGCAGCCGGGGGGGGATTGAATACGAGCAGTACTTC. This encodes CASSRGGIEYEQYF.

This chain joins TRBV11-1 and TRBJ2-5; possible D gene TRBD2, 5 bases. This CDR3 comprises 13 residues. CDR1 is SGHAT, CDR2 FQDESV, per germline (reference sequence). The V end lost 3 bases, the J end lost 3 bases, and 8 bases lay between the germline ends. In nucleotides, the CDR3 is TGTGCCAGCAGCTTTGAGGGAAAAGAGACCCAGTACTTC. It is translated as CASSFEGKETQYF.

The DNA for the CDR3 is TGTGCCAGCGGCGGGCAGGGGGCTTTCTACGAGCAGTACTTC. Translated: CASGGQGAFYEQYF. This chain connects TRBV11-2 to TRBJ2-7; TRBD1 aligns across 8 bases. CDR1 and CDR2 (germline): SGHAT, FQNNGV. The length of the CDR3 is 14 residues. V dropped 8 bases and J dropped 3; count of bases not matched to a gene: 9.

The V gene is TRBV5-4, the J gene TRBJ2-5; unclear D gene. V was cut by 4 bases and J by 2 bases, with 12 bases left in between. Germline V lookup: CDR1 SGHNT, CDR2 YYREEE (reference sequence). CDR3 length equals 14 residues. This CDR3 reads CASSLAGSQETQYF. The DNA of the CDR3 is TGTGCCAGCAGCCTTGCCGGGTCTCAAGAGACCCAGTACTTC.

The V call is TRBV5-4, the J call TRBJ1-6; unclear D gene. The CDR3 runs to 12 residues. The germline CDR1 and CDR2 sequences are SGHNT and YYREEE (reference sequence). V dropped 1 base and J dropped 10 bases, with 6 bases sitting between them. The CDR3 sequence is CASSLWGSPLHF. The CDR3 DNA reads TGTGCCAGCAGCTTGTGGGGATCACCCCTCCACTTT.

The chain combines TRBV6-1 with TRBJ2-5; 7 bases match TRBD2. CDR3 length: 15 amino acids. From germline, CDR1 is MNHNS and CDR2 SASEGT. Trimming at V came to 0 bases and at J to 4 bases, leaving 5 bases not matched to a gene. Here the CDR3 reads CASSEAAGVGETQYF. CDR3 nucleotides: TGTGCCAGCAGTGAAGCCGCGGGGGTGGGAGAGACCCAGTACTTC.

The J gene is TRBJ2-7, the V gene TRBV7-9, with TRBD1 identical over 8 bases. J lost 5 bases, V lost 5 bases, and 11 bases had no gene match. There are 15 residues in the CDR3. CDR1 and CDR2 (germline): SEHNR, FQNEAQ (reference sequence). This CDR3 reads CASSPKPGQGHEQYF. The CDR3 coding sequence is TGTGCCAGCAGCCCAAAACCCGGACAGGGCCACGAGCAGTACTTC.

The chain is built from TRBV7-3 and TRBJ1-2, with D possibly matching TRBD1 (6 bases). The length of the CDR3 is 14 residues. Germline loops: CDR1 SGHTA, CDR2 FQGTGA. The ends were cut back, 5 bases at V and 5 bases at J, with 15 bases in the middle. As DNA, the CDR3 is TGTGCCAGCAGCCTGGGGGCCGATCGATATGGCTACACCTTC. It yields the protein CASSLGADRYGYTF.